The source of this T cell receptor (beta chain) is a study of shared clonotypes between healthy human individuals. Study as a whole: Used for every donor were three CD4 naive, three CD4 memory, two CD8 naive and one CD8 memory plate.

Both subsets, CD45RA+ naive and CD45RA-negative memory, were split from the CD4+ cells. V was pared by 1 base and J by 6 bases, with 13 bases between. CDR3 length: 15 residues. CDR1 and CDR2 (germline): SGHRS, YFSETQ. The data were produced by immunoSEQ multiplex PCR, yet TCRdb's version contains in-frame clones alone and is incomplete. The top ten clones hold 0.37% of a sample with 2 million to 2.5 million clones, around 92% of them seen once. The sequence was collected from a man between 18 and 29 years old in good health. Some clones in this sample may be carry-over from other donors' samples. The sample taken for sequencing was naive CD4+ T cells from PBMCs. As to subset: CD45RA+ positively selected. The rearrangement joins TRBV5-1 to TRBJ2-2, with D hard to call. The CDR3, as DNA: TGCGCCAGCAGCTTGTTGGCTAGTGTAGCCGGGGAGCTGTTTTTT. It yields the protein CASSLLASVAGELFF.